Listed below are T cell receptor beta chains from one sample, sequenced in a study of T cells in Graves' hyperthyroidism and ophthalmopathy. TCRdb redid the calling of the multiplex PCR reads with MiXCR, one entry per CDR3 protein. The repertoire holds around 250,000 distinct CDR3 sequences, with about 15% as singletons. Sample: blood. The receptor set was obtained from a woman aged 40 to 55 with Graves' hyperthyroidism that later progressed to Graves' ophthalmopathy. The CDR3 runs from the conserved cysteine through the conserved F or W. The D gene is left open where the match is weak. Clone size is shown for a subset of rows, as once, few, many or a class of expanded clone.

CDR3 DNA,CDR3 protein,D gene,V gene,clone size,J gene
TGTGCCAGCAGTAGTGGGGTGGGGTACGGGGAGCTGTTTTTT,CASSSGVGYGELFF,.,TRBV6-1,.,TRBJ2-2
TGTGCCAGCAGTGGACCGTACAGGGGCACTGAAGCTTTCTTT,CASSGPYRGTEAFF,TRBD1,TRBV2,many,TRBJ1-1
TGCAGCGTTGAAGGGGGACAGGGAGGATGGAGCTACACCTTC,CSVEGGQGGWSYTF,TRBD1,TRBV29-1,.,TRBJ1-2
TGTGCCAGCAGCCGAGGGACGGGACTAGTCAGTTTTTTGTTCTTC,CASSRGTGLVSFLFF,TRBD2,TRBV12-3/TRBV12-4,many,TRBJ2-1
TGTGCCAGCAGTGACACTAAAGAGTACTTC,CASSDTKEYF,.,TRBV25-1,.,TRBJ2-4
TGCAGTGCTAGGGGGACTAGCGACTACGAGCAGTACTTC,CSARGTSDYEQYF,TRBD2,TRBV20-1,many,TRBJ2-7
TGTGCCACCAGCAGAGATCGTGGCAATCTAGAGACCCAGTACTTC,CATSRDRGNLETQYF,.,TRBV15,many,TRBJ2-5
TGTGCCAGCAGTTACGCGGGGGGGAGCAATCAGCCCCAGCATTTT,CASSYAGGSNQPQHF,.,TRBV6-5,many,TRBJ1-5
TGTGCCAGCAGACCCTTCGGGGGAGCGAACACTGAAGCTTTCTTT,CASRPFGGANTEAFF,.,TRBV27,many,TRBJ1-1
TGTGCCACCAGCAGACCTCAGGGTCCCCCCTACAATGAGCAGTTCTTC,CATSRPQGPPYNEQFF,.,TRBV15,many,TRBJ2-1
TGTGCCAGCAGTTTCACCGGGGAGCTGTTTTTT,CASSFTGELFF,.,TRBV11-2,many,TRBJ2-2
TGCGCCAGCAGCCGGAAGACAGGGAGACTAGCGGGAGGTTTCGAGTCGCAGTACTTC,CASSRKTGRLAGGFESQYF,TRBD2,TRBV4-1,many,TRBJ2-7
TGTGCCAGCAGTTATTGGGTGAATCAGCCCCAGCATTTT,CASSYWVNQPQHF,.,TRBV6-2/TRBV6-3,many,TRBJ1-5
TGTGCCAGCAGCCAAGGTAGAGGGGCGGGCTACGAGCAGTACTTC,CASSQGRGAGYEQYF,.,TRBV3-1,many,TRBJ2-7
TGCAGCGTTGAAGATAAAGGACAAGAGACCCAGTACTTC,CSVEDKGQETQYF,.,TRBV29-1,many,TRBJ2-5
TGTGCCAGCAGTGTTGGGGGAGGAAGGACTGAAGCTTTCTTT,CASSVGGGRTEAFF,.,TRBV25-1,.,TRBJ1-1
TGCAGTGCTAGCCGTCGAGGACAGGGGCCTAGGCAAGAGACCCAGTACTTC,CSASRRGQGPRQETQYF,TRBD1,TRBV20-1,many,TRBJ2-5
TGCAGCGTCCGCAAGGGGCCGAACACTGAAGCTTTCTTT,CSVRKGPNTEAFF,.,TRBV29-1,many,TRBJ1-1
TGTGCCAGCAGTTACTCGATAGGACAGGGTTCCTACGAGCAGTACTTC,CASSYSIGQGSYEQYF,TRBD1,TRBV6-5,.,TRBJ2-7
TGTGCCAGCAGCGGAAGGGCCGAGACCCAGTACTTC,CASSGRAETQYF,.,TRBV11-1,once,TRBJ2-5
TGCAGCGTTGAAGACAGGCAGGGGTCTAAGGGTGGAAACACCATATATTTT,CSVEDRQGSKGGNTIYF,.,TRBV29-1,many,TRBJ1-3
TGTGCCAGCAGGACAATGACAGGGGGGGGGGGGACCCAGTACTTC,CASRTMTGGGGTQYF,TRBD1,TRBV28,many,TRBJ2-5
TGCGCCAGCAGCCAAGACCACAGGGGCTATGGCTACACCTTC,CASSQDHRGYGYTF,TRBD1,TRBV4-1,.,TRBJ1-2
TGTGCCAGCAGTTCCGGACTAGGAGGGTGGTACGAGCAGTACTTC,CASSSGLGGWYEQYF,TRBD2,TRBV28,many,TRBJ2-7
TGTGCCAGCAGCTTAGCACAGGGAAGCAATCAGCCCCAGCATTTT,CASSLAQGSNQPQHF,.,TRBV7-2,many,TRBJ1-5
TGTGCCAGCAGCCTAGAGTGGGGCGAGCAGTTCTTC,CASSLEWGEQFF,.,TRBV13,many,TRBJ2-1
TGTGCCAGCAGTTTATTTACCTGGGGCAGGGGACAAGAGACCCAGTACTTC,CASSLFTWGRGQETQYF,.,TRBV28,many,TRBJ2-5
TGCGTCAGCAGCTTGGCCAAACACAGGAACACTGAAGCTTTCTTT,CVSSLAKHRNTEAFF,.,TRBV5-1,many,TRBJ1-1
TGTGCCAGCAGAGGGAGTATGAACACTGAAGCTTTCTTT,CASRGSMNTEAFF,.,TRBV27,many,TRBJ1-1
TGTGCCAGCTCACCTAAAAGTTCACGGAACACTGAAGCTTTCTTT,CASSPKSSRNTEAFF,.,TRBV18,many,TRBJ1-1
TGTGCCATCAGTGAGGGGGGAGCTGAAGCTTTCTTT,CAISEGGAEAFF,.,TRBV10-3,many,TRBJ1-1
TGTGCCAGCAGTTTGCGGACTAGCGGGAGAATCTATGAGCAGTTCTTC,CASSLRTSGRIYEQFF,TRBD2,TRBV28,many,TRBJ2-1
TGTGCCAGCAGCCAAGGGAGGAGAGGCTACGAGCAGTACTTC,CASSQGRRGYEQYF,.,TRBV3-1,many,TRBJ2-7
TGTGCCATCAGTGAGTCGGTGATACAGGGGGTCTCTCCTCCCTACGAGCAGTACTTC,CAISESVIQGVSPPYEQYF,TRBD1,TRBV10-3,many,TRBJ2-7
TGTGCCAGCAGCGTCGGACAGGGAAATGAAAAACTGTTTTTT,CASSVGQGNEKLFF,TRBD1,TRBV9,few,TRBJ1-4
TGTGCCAGCACCTCCGGGGACTTTATGAACACTGAAGCTTTCTTT,CASTSGDFMNTEAFF,.,TRBV28,.,TRBJ1-1
TGTGCCATCAGCAGGGGGGAGTTGGACCAGCCCCAGCATTTT,CAISRGELDQPQHF,TRBD1,TRBV10-3,many,TRBJ1-5
TGTGCCACCAGCAGCCCGGGACTAGCGGGAGAGTTCCCCGGGGAGCTGTTTTTT,CATSSPGLAGEFPGELFF,TRBD2,TRBV15,.,TRBJ2-2
TGCAGTGCTAGAGATCCGAGCAGGGGGGACACTGAAGCTTTCTTT,CSARDPSRGDTEAFF,TRBD1,TRBV20-1,many,TRBJ1-1
TGTGCCAGCAGTTATTCCGGGACTAGCCCCGGGAGGACCCAGTACTTC,CASSYSGTSPGRTQYF,TRBD2,TRBV6-5,many,TRBJ2-5
TGTGCCAGCAGTTTATGGGGACAGGGGACGTACGAGCAGTACTTC,CASSLWGQGTYEQYF,TRBD1,TRBV28,many,TRBJ2-7
TGTGCCAGTAGCCCGGTGGGGGACAGGTCTTACACTGAAGCTTTCTTT,CASSPVGDRSYTEAFF,TRBD1,TRBV19,.,TRBJ1-1
TGTGCCAGCAGTTTTCGGATATCTGGGGCCAACGTCCTGACTTTC,CASSFRISGANVLTF,.,TRBV12-3/TRBV12-4,many,TRBJ2-6
TGTGCCAGCAGTAGGACAGCGGACACTGAAGCTTTCTTT,CASSRTADTEAFF,.,TRBV7-9,many,TRBJ1-1